One sample yielded the 15 T cell receptor beta chains listed below, sequenced in a study of blood T cell repertoires in COVID-19. The repertoire was sequenced with immunoSEQ multiplex PCR; TCRdb's copy has only in-frame clones and lacks some. The repertoire includes 150,000 or so clones, roughly 84% of them detected once, and about 5.6% sits in the top ten. What was sequenced was peripheral blood. These TCRs come from a woman in her forties or fifties with COVID-19, enrolled during active disease.

This rearrangement joins TRBV7-2 to TRBJ1-2, with 8 nucleotides matching TRBD1. The CDR3 is 14 amino acids. Per germline, CDR1 SGHTA and CDR2 FQGNSA. The V segment lost 4 bases and the J segment 4 bases; nucleotides outside the gene matches: 5. The CDR3 coding sequence is TGTGCCAGCAGCTACGGACAGGGTAGCTATGGCTACACCTTC. Residues: CASSYGQGSYGYTF.

This chain joins TRBV6-5 and TRBJ2-7; D might be TRBD1 (6 bases). V was trimmed by 4 bases and J by 6 bases, leaving 16 bases between them. The CDR3 length is 14 residues. Germline loops: CDR1 MNHEY, CDR2 SVGAGI. In DNA, the CDR3 is TGTGCCAGCAGTTCCGAAAGGATCAGGGGCGAGCAGTACTTC. It translates to CASSSERIRGEQYF.

V gene TRBV7-2 combines with J gene TRBJ2-5; TRBD2 agrees at 11 bases. With 1 base clipped from V and 5 bases from J, the junction kept 12 bases outside the gene matches. Germline V CDR1 and CDR2: SGHTA, FQGNSA. The CDR3 length is 18 residues. CDR3 DNA: TGTGCCAGCAGCTTAGTTAGACTAGCGGGGCACCCGTACGAGACCCAGTACTTC. Protein sequence: CASSLVRLAGHPYETQYF.

This clone turned up a few times. This chain links TRBV18 with TRBJ1-1; a weak D match, TRBD1 (5 bases). The germline V and J ends were trimmed by 2 bases and 3 bases, with 13 bases remaining between them. Germline V CDR1 and CDR2: KGHSH, LQKENI. There are 15 residues in the CDR3. The DNA for the CDR3 is TGTGCCAGCTCACCATTTAGCAGGGTCGACACTGAAGCTTTCTTT. Encoded protein: CASSPFSRVDTEAFF.

The V gene is TRBV24-1, the J gene TRBJ1-5; TRBD1 agrees at 9 bases. With 2 bases clipped from V and 0 bases from J, the junction kept 7 bases outside the gene matches. CDR3 length equals 18 residues. Germline loops: CDR1 KGHDR, CDR2 SFDVKD. Here the CDR3 DNA reads TGTGCCACCAGTGATTCCGCGGGACAGGGCGATAGCAATCAGCCCCAGCATTTT. It codes for CATSDSAGQGDSNQPQHF.

The chain employs TRBV6-1 and TRBJ2-2; D is ambiguous. Trimming cost V 3 bases and J 5 bases, with 7 bases left between them. Germline values: CDR1 MNHNS, CDR2 SASEGT. The CDR3 runs 13 residues. Here the CDR3 reads CASSDLSTGELFF. The CDR3 DNA follows: TGTGCCAGCAGTGACCTGTCTACCGGGGAGCTGTTTTTT.

The V call is TRBV2, the J call TRBJ1-5; TRBD1 might be the D (5 bases). The CDR3 runs 16 residues. Germline V CDR1 and CDR2: SNHLY, FYNNEI. V was trimmed by 8 bases and J by 3 bases, leaving 20 bases between them. The CDR3 DNA follows: TGTGCCAGCGGGAGTGAGGGAGGGACCACCAATCAGCCCCAGCATTTT. This gives the protein CASGSEGGTTNQPQHF.

The genes are TRBV21-1 and TRBJ1-1; the D call of TRBD1 is as the table states it, not checked on the DNA. TRBV21-1 corresponds to a pseudogene. The CDR3 runs 16 residues. CDR3 protein: CASSKALGRGRTEAFF. The CDR3 nucleotides are TGTGCCAGCAGCAAAGCGCTTGGCAGGGGGCGGACTGAAGCTTTCTTT.

This clone appeared once. J is TRBJ2-7 and V is TRBV27; the match to TRBD1 covers 7 bases. This CDR3 has 15 residues. V gave up 3 bases and J gave up 2 bases; unmatched junction bases: 7. The germline V gene encodes CDR1 MNHEY and CDR2 SMNVEV (reference sequence). CDR3 sequence reads: CASSLTIGQAYEQYF. The CDR3 bases are TGTGCCAGCAGTTTGACGATAGGACAGGCCTACGAGCAGTACTTC.

The V and J genes are TRBV30 and TRBJ2-7, with 9 bases that match TRBD1. V lost 3 bases, J lost 1 base, and 1 base stayed unmatched. The CDR3 consists of 13 residues. Germline V CDR1 and CDR2: GTSNPN, SVGIG (reference sequence). Here the CDR3 reads CAWRGTGSYEQYF. As DNA, the CDR3 is TGTGCCTGGAGGGGGACAGGGTCCTACGAGCAGTACTTC.

The chain links TRBV9 to TRBJ1-1; weak D call: TRBD1 (5 bases). Germline lookup yields CDR1 SGDLS and CDR2 YYNGEE. The V and J ends lost 3 bases and 1 base respectively, with 10 bases between them. CDR3 size: 14 residues. The CDR3 nucleotides read TGTGCCAGCAGCGCGGGAGGGGAGAACACTGAAGCTTTCTTT. This encodes CASSAGGENTEAFF.

This clone came up a few times. This CDR3 is also generated by other DNA sequences in the sample. The genes are TRBV2 and TRBJ2-2; D remains unclear. V dropped 4 bases and J dropped 1 base, with 4 bases sitting between them. The CDR3 has 13 amino acids. CDR1 is SNHLY and CDR2 is FYNNEI in the germline V gene. CDR3 region: CASSGGNTGELFF. The CDR3 DNA reads TGTGCCAGCAGTGGAGGGAACACCGGGGAGCTGTTTTTT.

About this clone itself: The sample holds other DNA sequences that translate to the same CDR3. The chain combines TRBV18 with TRBJ1-2; TRBD1 aligns across 7 bases. With V trimmed by 4 bases and J by 2 bases, 1 base remained unmatched. Germline V gene sequence: CDR1 KGHSH, CDR2 LQKENI. This CDR3 contains 13 residues. CDR3 sequence (DNA): TGTGCCAGCTCACTGGGACAGAACTATGGCTACACCTTC. Protein: CASSLGQNYGYTF.

The CDR3 protein is CASSWGTGGHEQYF. The CDR3 region has the DNA TGTGCCAGCAGCTGGGGGACAGGGGGCCACGAGCAGTACTTC. This chain connects TRBV27 to TRBJ2-7; TRBD1 matches 12 bases. Germline CDR1 and CDR2: MNHEY and SMNVEV (reference sequence). The length of the CDR3 is 14 residues. With V trimmed by 6 bases and J by 5 bases, 5 bases remained unmatched.

The J gene is TRBJ2-7, the V gene TRBV6-5, with D possibly TRBD1 on 5 matching bases. Deletions cut 0 bases from V and 0 bases from J, with 6 bases between. From germline, CDR1 is MNHEY and CDR2 SVGAGI. The CDR3 contains 14 residues. In DNA form, the CDR3 reads TGTGCCAGCAGTTACTCAGGGGCCTCCTACGAGCAGTACTTC. This sequence encodes CASSYSGASYEQYF.